This TCR beta chain was retrieved from a study of CD8+ T cells in alopecia areata. Investigators isolated RNA and reverse transcribed it into cDNA to act as the sequencing template. The table came from immunoSEQ multiplex PCR; TCRdb's copy has only in-frame clones and leaves some out. The table has 200,000 to 250,000 clones, roughly two fifths seen once. Concerning this clone: The target antigen is unknown.

Points from the study as a whole: Normal skin's resident alphabeta T cells are sequenced alongside lesional scalp T cells.

Specified treatment: oral pan-JAK inhibitor, 5-10 mg twice daily. Germline CDR1 MNHNY, CDR2 SVGAGI (reference sequence). V was trimmed by 6 bases and J by 5 bases, leaving 5 bases between them. The CDR3 length is 11 residues. The TCR was taken from a human donor with alopecia areata. This sequence joins TRBV6-6 and TRBJ2-1; D gene ambiguous. Sequenced here: CD4+ T cells sorted from blood, sampled between weeks 30 and 35, from a patient treated with tofacitinib. CDR3: CASRHNNEQFF. In DNA form, the CDR3 reads TGTGCCAGCAGGCACAACAATGAGCAGTTCTTC.